These T cell receptor beta chains were read from a single sample in a study of blood T cells in healthy people across ages. TCRdb reprocessed the 5' RACE reads via MiXCR and lists one record per CDR3 protein. Of more than 700,000 distinct CDR3 sequences in the sample, about 53% were seen once. The sample was blood. The receptors here all came from a man aged 80 or over in good health. Both conserved end residues are part of each CDR3. Fields, in order: clone size, D gene, J gene, V gene, CDR3 DNA, CDR3 protein. A D gene is named only where the DNA matches it firmly. The listing skips clone size in some rows; elsewhere it reads once, few, many or a size class.

few | . | TRBJ2-1 | TRBV6-5 | TGTGCCAGCAGTCGAAGTGGATCGGCGTACAATGAGCAGTTCTTC | CASSRSGSAYNEQFF
few | . | TRBJ2-6 | TRBV11-2 | TGTGCCAGCAGCTTCCAGAGGTCTGGGGCCAACGTCCTGACTTTC | CASSFQRSGANVLTF
. | . | TRBJ1-1 | TRBV27 | TGTGCCAGCAGTTTATCTGGGGGTTGGACTGAAGCTTTCTTT | CASSLSGGWTEAFF
. | . | TRBJ2-7 | TRBV29-1 | TGCAGCGTTAAGCAGGGGGGCTACGAGCAGTACTTC | CSVKQGGYEQYF
. | TRBD1 | TRBJ2-3 | TRBV15 | TGTGCCACCAGCAGAGATCCGACAGGGATGGGAGATACGCAGTATTTT | CATSRDPTGMGDTQYF
. | . | TRBJ2-7 | TRBV7-9 | TGTGCCAGCAGCCCAACGGAACCGAGCTCCTACGAGCAGTACTTC | CASSPTEPSSYEQYF
. | TRBD2 | TRBJ2-1 | TRBV10-3 | TGTGCCATCAGGCAGACCGGGACTAGCGGGACAAGGAGCTCCTACAATGAGCAGTTCTTC | CAIRQTGTSGTRSSYNEQFF
many | . | TRBJ2-5 | TRBV29-1 | TGCAGCGTTGGTCAGCTTAATGGGGAGACCCAGTACTTC | CSVGQLNGETQYF
few | TRBD2 | TRBJ2-1 | TRBV6-6 | TGTGCCAGCAGCCTATGGGCGAGCGGGAGGCTCATTGAGCAGTTCTTC | CASSLWASGRLIEQFF
few | . | TRBJ1-2 | TRBV6-1 | TGTGCCAGCATCCCCGCACAGGGCGACTATGGCTACACCTTC | CASIPAQGDYGYTF
. | . | TRBJ2-4 | TRBV3-1 | TGTGCCAGCAGCCAAGGTAACATTGACATTCAGTACTTC | CASSQGNIDIQYF
. | TRBD2 | TRBJ2-1 | TRBV9 | TGTGCCAGCAGCGTAGGTGGCGGGAGTTTGGATGAGCAGTTCTTC | CASSVGGGSLDEQFF
few | . | TRBJ2-1 | TRBV5-1 | TGCGCCAGCAGCTTGGCTGGGAGCAGCAATGAGCAGTTCTTC | CASSLAGSSNEQFF
. | TRBD1 | TRBJ2-7 | TRBV10-3 | TGTGCCATCAGTGAGTCGACAGGGATGGGGAACGAGCAGTACTTC | CAISESTGMGNEQYF
few | . | TRBJ2-3 | TRBV29-1 | TGCAGCGCTCCGTCGGGGGCGGATACGCAGTATTTT | CSAPSGADTQYF
. | . | TRBJ2-7 | TRBV5-1 | TGCGCCAGCAGCTTGCGCCAGGGCCCCAACGAGCAGTACTTC | CASSLRQGPNEQYF
. | TRBD2 | TRBJ2-7 | TRBV6-4 | TGTGCCAGCAGTAAACAGGCCTGGGGTAGCGGGAAGAGCTACGAGCAGTACTTC | CASSKQAWGSGKSYEQYF
. | . | TRBJ1-1 | TRBV5-8 | TGTGCCAGCAGCCCACGACTCGCAAACATGAACACTGAAGCTTTCTTT | CASSPRLANMNTEAFF
few | TRBD2 | TRBJ2-5 | TRBV20-1 | TGCAGTGCTATCCGACTAGCGGGACCGGAGACCCAGTACTTC | CSAIRLAGPETQYF
few | TRBD2 | TRBJ2-2 | TRBV5-1 | TGCGCCAGCAGCTTGGGACTAGCCCAGAACACCGGGGAGCTGTTTTTT | CASSLGLAQNTGELFF
few | TRBD2 | TRBJ2-3 | TRBV29-1 | TGCAGCGTCTCCACGGCGCGGGAGGGCGGGTATTTT | CSVSTAREGGYF
once | . | TRBJ2-6 | TRBV28 | TGTGCCAGCAGTTTCCCCCCCCCGGCTTCTGGGGCCAACGTCCTGACTTTC | CASSFPPPASGANVLTF
once | . | TRBJ2-1 | TRBV6-1 | TGTGCCAGCAGCGAAACTAGGGACGACCCGAAGAATGAGCAGTTCTTC | CASSETRDDPKNEQFF
. | TRBD2 | TRBJ2-5 | TRBV3-1 | TGTGCCAGCAGCCCCAGACTAGCGGGAGATGGAGAGACCCAGTACTTC | CASSPRLAGDGETQYF
. | TRBD1 | TRBJ2-5 | TRBV12-5 | TGTGCTAGTGGCCCGGGACAGGTGGGGGAGACCCAGTACTTC | CASGPGQVGETQYF
. | TRBD2 | TRBJ2-7 | TRBV20-1 | TGCAGTGCTAGGGGTCCTAGCGGGAGGGCCTCCGAGCAGTACTTC | CSARGPSGRASEQYF
. | TRBD1 | TRBJ2-7 | TRBV27 | TGTGCCACCAGGACAGGGCTCTCCTACGAGCAGTACTTC | CATRTGLSYEQYF
. | TRBD2 | TRBJ2-1 | TRBV9 | TGTGCCAGCAGCGCTTCCGGGACTAGCGGGAGCAGGGGTGAGCAGTTCTTC | CASSASGTSGSRGEQFF
once | . | TRBJ2-7 | TRBV10-3 | TGTGCCATCAGTGATCTGGCAGACCACGGGCAGTACTTC | CAISDLADHGQYF
few | . | TRBJ2-7 | TRBV5-5 | TGTGCCAGCAGCCGCGGGGCCGAGGGGGACTACGAGCAGTACTTC | CASSRGAEGDYEQYF
. | . | TRBJ1-1 | TRBV20-1 | TGCAGTGCTAGCACAGGGACTGAAGCTTTCTTT | CSASTGTEAFF
. | . | TRBJ2-5 | TRBV7-9 | TGTGCCAGCAGCATCGGGACACTCGCATACCAAGAGACCCAGTACTTC | CASSIGTLAYQETQYF
few | . | TRBJ1-2 | TRBV29-1 | TGCAGCGTAGTTCGCGGGGGCGACTATGGCTACACCTTC | CSVVRGGDYGYTF
. | . | TRBJ2-7 | TRBV20-1 | TGCAGTGCTCTTCGGACCGAAACCTACGAGCAGTACTTC | CSALRTETYEQYF
. | TRBD1 | TRBJ2-7 | TRBV29-1 | TGCAGCGCCGACAGGGCGGGCGAGCAGTACTTC | CSADRAGEQYF
. | TRBD1 | TRBJ1-2 | TRBV7-9 | TGTGCCAGCAGCCGGGACAGGGCGGACGGCTACACCTTC | CASSRDRADGYTF
few | . | TRBJ2-1 | TRBV7-9 | TGTGCCAGCAGACCCGCTGGAAACAATGAGCAGTTCTTC | CASRPAGNNEQFF
few | TRBD2 | TRBJ2-3 | TRBV7-8 | TGTGCCAGCAGCGTAGCGGGAGTAAATACGCAGTATTTT | CASSVAGVNTQYF
. | TRBD1 | TRBJ2-1 | TRBV20-1 | TGCAGTGCTAGAGATCTGGGACAGACATACGAGCAGTTCTTC | CSARDLGQTYEQFF
. | . | TRBJ2-7 | TRBV29-1 | TGCAGCGCTACACGCGAGGGCCCCCCCTACGAGCAGTACTTC | CSATREGPPYEQYF
. | TRBD2 | TRBJ2-3 | TRBV14 | TGTGCCAGCAGCCCACTAGCGGGAGAGAACAGATACGCGTATTTT | CASSPLAGENRYAYF
. | . | TRBJ1-2 | TRBV7-2 | TGTGCCAGCAGCCAGGGGACGGGCGGAGGCTATGGCTACACCTTC | CASSQGTGGGYGYTF
few | . | TRBJ1-6 | TRBV20-1 | TGCAGTGCTGAAGGGACATCTGATAATTCACCCCTCCACTTT | CSAEGTSDNSPLHF